Following are 23 T cell receptor beta chains from one sample sequenced in a study of blood T cell repertoires in COVID-19. TCRdb's table, derived via immunoSEQ multiplex PCR, lists solely in-frame clones and lacks some. The sample records about 360,000 clones, about 88% being singletons. The sample taken for sequencing was peripheral blood. The receptor source for this set is a woman aged 55-69 years with COVID-19, enrolled during active disease.

To note about this clone: Other DNA sequences in this sample translate to the same CDR3. The rearrangement joins TRBV19 to TRBJ1-5; TRBD1 aligns across 7 bases. J gave up 3 bases and V 3 bases, and 5 bases lay outside the gene matches. Germline lookup yields CDR1 LNHDA and CDR2 SQIVND (reference sequence). The CDR3 sequence is 15 residues long. CDR3 bases: TGTGCCAGTAGTATCTCCAGGGGGAACAATCAGCCCCAGCATTTT. Residues: CASSISRGNNQPQHF.

The rearrangement links TRBV5-1 to TRBJ2-5; TRBD2 might be the D (5 bases). The germline V gene encodes CDR1 SGHRS and CDR2 YFSETQ. Trimming stripped 7 bases from V and 5 bases from J, with 15 bases between. CDR3 length: 13 residues. CDR3 sequence: CASYLTSSETQYF. The CDR3 DNA is TGCGCCAGCTACCTTACTAGTAGCGAGACCCAGTACTTC.

This sequence joins TRBV7-3 and TRBJ2-1; perhaps TRBD1 as D (5 bases). This CDR3 contains 14 residues. V dropped 5 bases and J dropped 9 bases, with 17 bases sitting between them. CDR1 is SGHTA, CDR2 FQGTGA, per germline. CDR3 coding DNA: TGTGCCAGCAGCAGCCCAAGCAGGGTGTTTGAGCAGTTCTTC. Protein product: CASSSPSRVFEQFF.

This sequence joins TRBV9 and TRBJ1-6; D is unclear. The CDR3 consists of 13 residues. The germline V gene has CDR1 SGDLS and CDR2 YYNGEE. Trimming removed 0 bases from V and 8 bases from J, with 6 bases in between. The CDR3 sequence is CASSVARDSPLHF. Written as DNA, the CDR3 is TGTGCCAGCAGCGTAGCGAGGGATTCACCCCTCCACTTT.

The genes are TRBV4-1 and TRBJ2-5; TRBD2 aligns across 8 bases. This CDR3 comprises 17 residues. Germline V CDR1 and CDR2: MGHRA, YSYEKL. Trimming cost V 0 bases and J 8 bases; bases outside gene matches: 14. The CDR3 DNA follows: TGCGCCAGCAGCCAAGATCGGGCAAGCGGGGGACCAGGTACCCAGTACTTC. It translates to CASSQDRASGGPGTQYF.

This clone was found once. This chain uses TRBV5-4 with TRBJ2-7, with TRBD1 as a possible D gene (6 bases). Germline values: CDR1 SGHNT, CDR2 YYREEE (reference sequence). Trimming took off 0 bases at V and 0 bases at J, with 13 bases between the two ends. This CDR3 has 16 amino acids. The CDR3 is CASSLGLTGVSYEQYF. The DNA of the CDR3 is TGTGCCAGCAGCTTGGGTCTGACAGGTGTCTCCTACGAGCAGTACTTC.

This clone was seen only once. The chain's CDR3 is CASRAGDGYTF. Written as DNA, the CDR3 is TGTGCCAGTAGAGCGGGGGACGGCTACACCTTC. The chain recombines TRBV19 with TRBJ1-2; D perhaps matches TRBD1 (5 bases). CDR1 and CDR2 from the germline V gene are LNHDA and SQIVND (reference sequence). The CDR3 has 11 residues. Trimming removed 6 bases at V and 8 bases at J, with 10 bases between.

The V call is TRBV6-2 or TRBV6-3, the J call TRBJ2-3; TRBD2 agrees at 16 bases. CDR3 size: 16 residues. With V trimmed by 4 bases and J by 4 bases, 2 bases remained unmatched. Germline V gives CDR1 MNHEY, CDR2 SVGEGT. The CDR3 DNA reads TGTGCCAGCAGTTTTGGGACTAGCGGGGGGGCAGATACGCAGTATTTT. The encoded protein is CASSFGTSGGADTQYF.

The rearrangement uses TRBV3-1 (or the pseudogene TRBV3-2) and TRBJ2-7; 8 bases are a match to TRBD1. Germline-derived CDR1 and CDR2 are LGHDT and YNNKEL (reference sequence). Trimming cost V 8 bases and J 1 base; bases outside gene matches: 4. The CDR3 is 13 amino acids. As DNA, the CDR3 is TGTGCCAGCTACGGACAGGGATCCTACGAGCAGTACTTC. Amino acid sequence: CASYGQGSYEQYF.

This chain uses TRBV7-2 with TRBJ2-5, with 7 bases aligning to TRBD1. Per germline, CDR1 SGHTA and CDR2 FQGNSA. The CDR3 is made up of 15 amino acids. J gave up 1 base and V 7 bases, and 9 bases lay outside the gene matches. The CDR3 sequence: CASNKGQGVQETQYF. The DNA of the CDR3 is TGTGCCAGCAATAAGGGGCAGGGGGTCCAAGAGACCCAGTACTTC.

The chain joins TRBV5-1 to TRBJ2-7, with D perhaps TRBD2 (7 bases). V lost 4 bases to trimming and J lost 9 bases, with 23 bases between them. The CDR3 consists of 15 residues. Germline CDR1 SGHRS, CDR2 YFSETQ. The CDR3 DNA follows: TGCGCCAGCAGCCCAAGGGGGGGGGATACTACGGTGCAGTACTTC. The encoded protein is CASSPRGGDTTVQYF. The full variable domain, completed using reference TRBV5-1 and TRBJ2-7, is KAGVTQTPRYLIKTRGQQVTLSCSPISGHRSVSWYQQTPGQGLQFLFEYFSETQRNKGNFPGRFSGRQFSNSRSEMNVSTLELGDSALYLCASSPRGGDTTVQYFGPGTRLTVT.

The chain links TRBV14 to TRBJ1-2, with D tentatively TRBD1 (6 bases). Trimming pared 2 bases from V and 14 bases from J, leaving 12 bases between. The CDR3 runs 11 residues. Germline-derived CDR1 and CDR2 are SGHDN and FVKESK. The CDR3 DNA sequence: TGTGCCAGCAGCCAAACAGGGCTTAGGACCTTC. Translation gives CASSQTGLRTF.

The J gene is TRBJ1-1, the V gene TRBV29-1, with unresolved D. The germline CDR1 and CDR2 sequences are SQVTM and ANQGSEA. There are 14 residues in the CDR3. V was pared by 5 bases and J by 11 bases, with 24 bases between. CDR3 region: CSVHPSRGMGSAFF. The CDR3, as DNA: TGCAGCGTTCACCCCTCGCGGGGAATGGGTTCGGCTTTCTTT.

The chain combines TRBV5-4 with TRBJ2-3; TRBD1 matches 8 bases. There are 14 residues in the CDR3. Germline lookup yields CDR1 SGHNT and CDR2 YYREEE (reference sequence). V lost 5 bases to trimming and J lost 2 bases; unmatched junction nucleotides: 4. The DNA for the CDR3 is TGTGCCAGCAGGTTGACAGGGGCCACAGATACGCAGTATTTT. Protein product: CASRLTGATDTQYF.

The V call is TRBV4-2, the J call TRBJ2-1; 7 bases match TRBD2. The CDR3 is 16 residues long. Unmatched junction bases numbered 6, after V lost 1 base and J lost 3 bases. Germline CDR1 is LGHNA and CDR2 is YNFKEQ. The CDR3 nucleotides are TGTGCCAGCAGCCAAGTACTGGCTAGCGGCTACAATGAGCAGTTCTTC. It translates to CASSQVLASGYNEQFF.

The J gene is TRBJ1-3, the V gene TRBV25-1; 11 bases are a match to TRBD1. Germline V gene sequence: CDR1 MGHDK, CDR2 SYGVNS. Germline trimming cut 0 bases from V and 2 bases from J; bases unmatched to any gene: 3. This CDR3 contains 17 residues. The CDR3 here is CASSEYRGQGAGNTIYF. CDR3 DNA: TGTGCCAGCAGTGAATATCGGGGACAGGGGGCTGGAAACACCATATATTTT. Drawing the rest from reference TRBV25-1 and TRBJ1-3, the complete variable domain is EADIYQTPRYLVIGTGKKITLECSQTMGHDKMYWYQQDPGMELHLIHYSYGVNSTEKGDLSSESTVSRIRTEHFPLTLESARPSHTSQYLCASSEYRGQGAGNTIYFGEGSWLTVV.

The chain carries TRBV6-5 and TRBJ2-1, with TRBD2 matching over 10 bases. The ends lost 6 bases at V and 7 bases at J; junction bases unmatched: 9. This CDR3 spans 15 amino acids. Germline lookup yields CDR1 MNHEY and CDR2 SVGAGI. The CDR3 coding sequence is TGTGCCAGCAGGTTCGCAAGCGGGGGGGAGAATGAGCAGTTCTTC. Protein product: CASRFASGGENEQFF.

V is TRBV2 and J is TRBJ2-3; 9 bases match TRBD2. V was pared by 10 bases and J by 1 base, with 6 bases of the junction left unmatched. This CDR3 is 14 amino acids long. The V gene's germline CDR1 is SNHLY and CDR2 FYNNEI. CDR3 region: CAILRTSGTDTQYF. The CDR3 nucleotides are TGTGCCATCCTAAGGACTAGCGGCACAGATACGCAGTATTTT.

The rearrangement joins TRBV5-5 to TRBJ2-7; TRBD1 is a possible D gene (6 bases). CDR3 length: 14 amino acids. Trimming stripped 2 bases from V and 3 bases from J, with 12 bases between. The V gene's germline CDR1 is SGHKS and CDR2 YYEKEE (reference sequence). The CDR3 reads CASSFIGTHYEQYF. The CDR3 DNA follows: TGTGCCAGCAGCTTCATCGGGACACACTACGAGCAGTACTTC.

The chain carries TRBV29-1 and TRBJ2-3, with D unclear. With 1 base removed from V and 9 bases from J, the gap between germline ends came to 11 bases. CDR3 length: 12 residues. Per germline, CDR1 SQVTM and CDR2 ANQGSEA. The CDR3 DNA reads TGCAGCGTTGAAGCAGAAGTCTCGACGCAGTATTTT. Residues: CSVEAEVSTQYF.

The chain employs TRBV4-2 and TRBJ2-7; 10 bases are a match to TRBD1. The junction had 16 bases not matched to a gene; V was cut back by 4 bases and J by 7 bases. Germline CDR1 is LGHNA and CDR2 is YNFKEQ. The CDR3 consists of 17 residues. As DNA, the CDR3 is TGTGCCAGCAGCCGAGAGAATTACGGGACAGGGGCCGGGGAGCAGTACTTC. The encoded protein is CASSRENYGTGAGEQYF.

The gene calls are TRBV5-8 and TRBJ1-1; D call uncertain. Trimming left V 4 bases short and J 1 base short, with 8 bases between. Germline CDR1 reads SGHTS; CDR2 reads YDEGEE. This CDR3 has 13 amino acids. In DNA, the CDR3 is TGTGCCAGCAGCCGCCCAGGGAACACTGAAGCTTTCTTT. It yields the protein CASSRPGNTEAFF.

This clone was seen a few times. The chain is built from TRBV7-2 and TRBJ1-3; D remains ambiguous. Trimming pared 1 base from V and 11 bases from J, leaving 15 bases between. CDR3 length: 14 residues. Germline CDR1 SGHTA, CDR2 FQGNSA. CDR3 nucleotides: TGTGCCAGCAGCTTAGGCGGGTTTCCCGGGCCCATATATTTT. Its translation is CASSLGGFPGPIYF.